This section outlines one T cell receptor (beta chain) sequence together with its context. What it recognizes is unknown. The data are from a study of cytomegalovirus exposure and HLA in healthy donors. Trimming left V 1 base short and J 10 bases short, with 17 bases between. The CDR3 totals 14 residues. Germline V lookup: CDR1 SQVTM, CDR2 ANQGSEA. PCR amplification relied on 60 Vbeta primers (plus 13 Jbeta primers). Generated by immunoSEQ multiplex PCR, the TCRdb table keeps only in-frame clones and is missing some. The table has over 100,000 clones, roughly 73% seen once. Donors showed nominal health when sampled, although they likely had unrecorded immune exposures. Regarding the study as a whole: Fewer N-insertions than the roughly 600-donor mean were reportedly shown by an Asian-associated ancestry cluster in a later analysis. TCR beta V segments were, for the most part, productive about 90% or about 30% of the time in an earlier analysis.

The sequence was obtained from a woman under 40 in good health and CMV-seronegative. V is TRBV29-1 and J is TRBJ2-1, with unresolved D. Sample: PBMCs. CDR3 bases: TGCAGCGTTGAAGGTAGAAGCTCTTCTACCGAGCAGTTCTTC. Its protein is CSVEGRSSSTEQFF.